This TCR beta chain was captured by sequencing in a study of T cell repertoires in cytomegalovirus infection (dated by TCRdb to about 2019). Regarding the complete study: Because public TCR beta signatures pointed to carriage of CMV infection together with the matching HLA type, the HLA type of each donor mattered for the analysis. Points the paper makes about the study in general: Carriers of CMV infection plus the relevant HLA type were discriminated by the cumulative frequency of public TCR beta family members in the study cohort and in an independent approximately 360-donor cohort. The ex vivo response was dominated by HLA-C-restricted CMV-specific TCR beta clonotypes, and the single most frequent clonotype in two of eight donors was supplied by these HLA-C-restricted clonotypes.

Remarks on this clonotype: This receptor's antigen is unknown. The record has no base qualities; no much larger clone is one base away.

Data came from an Illumina HiSeq 1500. Through fastp at Q25 and MiXCR, TCRdb rebuilt clones from the public reads, retaining in-frame beta chains. Identical CDR3 protein sequences are pooled into one entry, listed with their most common genes and DNA. Recorded for this sample are about 130,000 distinct CDR3 sequences; 7.5% to 9% of them occurred a single time. The ten most abundant clones make up about a tenth of the sample. The receptor was isolated from a human donor in good health (CMV status not recorded). Some clones in this sample may be carry-over from other donors' samples. The sample taken for sequencing was PBMCs.

The nucleotide sequence is given as TGTGCCAGCAGTGAACAAGCCGGGACAGGGGCCTATGGCTACACCTTC. This translates into CASSEQAGTGAYGYTF. Recombination connected TRBV6-4 to TRBJ1-2; 10 nucleotides in the junction match TRBD1. Per the germline V gene, MRHNA is the CDR1 and SNTAGT is the CDR2. The CDR3 runs 16 amino acids, cysteine and phenylalanine included. The CDR3 DNA has 48 bases and is translated from base 1. V ends up 3 bases short and J 4 bases short, with an unmatched junction base count of 8.